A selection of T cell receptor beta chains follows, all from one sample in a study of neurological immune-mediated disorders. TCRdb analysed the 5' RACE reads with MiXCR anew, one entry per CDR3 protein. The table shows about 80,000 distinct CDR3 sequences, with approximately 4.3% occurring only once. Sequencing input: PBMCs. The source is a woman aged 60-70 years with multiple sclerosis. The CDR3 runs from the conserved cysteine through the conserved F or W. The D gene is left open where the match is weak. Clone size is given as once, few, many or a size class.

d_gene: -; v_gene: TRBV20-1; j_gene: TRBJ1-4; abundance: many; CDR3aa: CSARDLAGETNEKLFF; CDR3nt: TGCAGTGCTAGAGATCTCGCAGGTGAAACTAATGAAAAACTGTTTTTT
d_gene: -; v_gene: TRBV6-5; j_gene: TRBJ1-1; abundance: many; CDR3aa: CASSYPGPNNEAFF; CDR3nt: TGTGCCAGCAGTTACCCGGGACCGAACAATGAAGCTTTCTTT
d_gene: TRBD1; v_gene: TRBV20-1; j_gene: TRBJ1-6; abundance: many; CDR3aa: CSARADRLGAGSPLHF; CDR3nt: TGCAGTGCTAGAGCGGACAGGCTCGGGGCCGGTTCACCCCTCCACTTT
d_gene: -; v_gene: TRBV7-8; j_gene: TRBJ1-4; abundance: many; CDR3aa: CASSPLNQMNEKLFF; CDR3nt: TGTGCCAGCAGCCCCCTTAACCAGATGAATGAAAAACTGTTTTTT
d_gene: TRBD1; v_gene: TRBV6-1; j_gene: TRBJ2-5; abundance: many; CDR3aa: CASSRDRVFETQYF; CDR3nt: TGTGCCAGCAGCAGGGACAGGGTTTTCGAGACCCAGTACTTC
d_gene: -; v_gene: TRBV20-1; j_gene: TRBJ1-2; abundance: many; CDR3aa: CSASLASTNYGYTF; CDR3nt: TGCAGTGCTAGTTTGGCATCAACTAACTATGGCTACACCTTC
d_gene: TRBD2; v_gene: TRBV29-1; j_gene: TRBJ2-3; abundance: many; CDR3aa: CSAGTSGVTDTQYF; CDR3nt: TGCAGCGCCGGAACTAGCGGGGTCACAGATACGCAGTATTTT
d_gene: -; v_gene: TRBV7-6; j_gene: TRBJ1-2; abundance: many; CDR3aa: CASSDGQLTDYGYTF; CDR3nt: TGTGCCAGCAGCGACGGACAGTTAACCGACTATGGCTACACCTTC
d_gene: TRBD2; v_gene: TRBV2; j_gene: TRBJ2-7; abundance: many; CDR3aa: CASREITAGLAGGYEQYF; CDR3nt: TGTGCCAGCAGGGAGATCACCGCTGGACTAGCGGGGGGATACGAGCAGTACTTC
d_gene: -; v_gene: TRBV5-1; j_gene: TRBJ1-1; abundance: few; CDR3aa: CASSHPGWNEAFF; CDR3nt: TGCGCCAGCAGCCATCCCGGCTGGAATGAAGCTTTCTTT